This TCR beta chain derives from a study of shared clonotypes between healthy human individuals. This clone showed up just once. The assay was immunoSEQ multiplex PCR, and TCRdb's table has in-frame clones only and misses some. The data show some 650,000 clones, with around 97% seen just once and about 0.06% held by the top ten. The trim removed 3 bases at V and 5 bases at J, leaving 7 bases unmatched. The CDR3 is 16 residues long. Germline V gene sequence: CDR1 SEHNR, CDR2 FQNEAQ (reference sequence). The V and J genes are TRBV7-9 and TRBJ2-1, with TRBD2 matching 10 bases. The origin of this receptor is a young woman in good health. The specimen sequenced was naive CD4+ T cells sorted from blood. The subset here: CD45RA+ positively selected. CDR3 loop: CASSFRLAGVHNEQFF. The CDR3 DNA is TGTGCCAGCAGCTTCCGGCTAGCGGGAGTCCACAATGAGCAGTTCTTC.